The 17 T cell receptor beta chains below were found in one sample sequenced in a study of cytomegalovirus exposure and HLA in healthy donors. With 60 Vbeta and 13 Jbeta primers, the PCR was carried out. Data came from immunoSEQ multiplex PCR; TCRdb stores just in-frame clones and leaves some out. The profile shows 150,000 to 200,000 clones, 80% to 90% of them singletons. Sequenced: PBMCs. The receptor source for this set is a woman aged 18-29 years in good health and CMV-seronegative.

The chain employs TRBV5-1 and TRBJ2-2; TRBD1 is a possible D gene (6 bases). This CDR3 is built from 12 residues. Trimming shortened V by 4 bases and J by 5 bases, and 6 bases separated the two germline ends. Germline V gene data show CDR1 as SGHRS and CDR2 as YFSETQ. The CDR3: CASSGQTGELFF. The CDR3 bases are TGCGCCAGCAGCGGACAGACCGGGGAGCTGTTTTTT.

The chain recombines TRBV20-1 with TRBJ2-7; D is possibly TRBD2 (5 bases). Trimming took off 6 bases at V and 5 bases at J, with 11 bases between the two ends. CDR3 length: 11 residues. In germline, CDR1 is DFQATT, CDR2 SNEGSKA (reference sequence). The CDR3 region is CSAQGLDEQYF. The CDR3 DNA reads TGCAGTGCCCAAGGACTCGACGAGCAGTACTTC.

This rearrangement joins TRBV6-5 to TRBJ2-5, with D possibly matching TRBD2 (6 bases). Germline V CDR1 and CDR2: MNHEY, SVGAGI. The CDR3 has 13 amino acids. V lost 4 bases to trimming and J lost 5 bases, with 11 bases between them. CDR3 amino acids: CASSSTRRETQYF. The DNA of the CDR3 is TGTGCCAGCAGTTCGACTAGACGGGAGACCCAGTACTTC.

The gene calls are TRBV5-4 and TRBJ2-1, with TRBD1 identical over 10 bases. The CDR3 covers 15 residues. V trimming: 1 base; J trimming: 6 bases; junction bases outside the gene matches: 4. From germline, CDR1 is SGHNT and CDR2 YYREEE (reference sequence). CDR3: CASSLWDRGTNEQFF. The CDR3 DNA follows: TGTGCCAGCAGCTTGTGGGACAGGGGTACCAATGAGCAGTTCTTC.

The table lists this clone with a few counts. The gene calls are TRBV4-2 and TRBJ1-4; 9 bases map to TRBD1. Trimming took 4 bases from V and 0 from J; bases not matched to a gene: 9. The CDR3 has 18 residues. Germline CDR1 reads LGHNA; CDR2 reads YNFKEQ. The CDR3, as DNA: TGTGCCAGCAGCCTAACAGGGGGCACCCGAACAACTAATGAAAAACTGTTTTTT. Residues: CASSLTGGTRTTNEKLFF.

V and J are TRBV4-1 and TRBJ2-3; perhaps TRBD1 as D (5 bases). The V gene's germline CDR1 is MGHRA and CDR2 YSYEKL. V was cut by 0 bases and J by 6 bases, with 13 bases left in between. The CDR3 contains 15 residues. CDR3 sequence reads: CASSQDIRGGDTQYF. The CDR3 DNA follows: TGCGCCAGCAGCCAAGATATTAGGGGCGGCGATACGCAGTATTTT.

The chain combines TRBV5-1 with TRBJ2-2; 15 bases fit TRBD2. Germline V gene lookup returns CDR1 SGHRS and CDR2 YFSETQ. After removal of 0 bases from V and 1 base from J, the junction contained 7 bases not matched to a gene. The CDR3 is 20 residues long. The CDR3 loop is CASSLAGGLAGGQNTGELFF. DNA for the CDR3: TGCGCCAGCAGCTTGGCCGGGGGACTAGCGGGAGGACAGAACACCGGGGAGCTGTTTTTT.

The rearrangement joins TRBV2 to TRBJ2-2, with 9 bases aligning to TRBD2. The CDR3 extends over 16 amino acids. V gave up 3 bases and J gave up 0 bases; unmatched junction bases: 2. Per germline, CDR1 SNHLY and CDR2 FYNNEI. DNA of the CDR3: TGTGCCAGCAGTGACCAGCGGGAGGCGAACACCGGGGAGCTGTTTTTT. This sequence encodes CASSDQREANTGELFF. Variable domain in full (rest from reference TRBV2 and TRBJ2-2): EPEVTQTPSHQVTQMGQEVILRCVPISNHLYFYWYRQILGQKVEFLVSFYNNEISEKSEIFDDQFSVERPDGSNFTLKIRSTKLEDSAMYFCASSDQREANTGELFFGEGSRLTVL.

This sequence joins TRBV7-2 and TRBJ2-7; 11 bases align to TRBD2. With 1 base clipped from V and 3 bases from J, the junction kept 11 bases outside the gene matches. The CDR3 extends over 18 amino acids. CDR1 is SGHTA, CDR2 FQGNSA, per germline. The DNA of the CDR3 is TGTGCCAGCAGCTTAGGGGGTCTAGCGGGGGGCGCGAGCTACGAGCAGTACTTC. As protein: CASSLGGLAGGASYEQYF.

The rearrangement joins TRBV2 to TRBJ2-4; 9 nucleotides align to TRBD1. Losses at the gene ends were 10 bases for V and 6 bases for J; bases not matched to a gene: 4. This CDR3 is 12 amino acids long. CDR1 and CDR2 from the germline V gene are SNHLY and FYNNEI. The CDR3 DNA sequence: TGTGCCACCCGGACAGGGGCAAACATTCAGTACTTC. Amino acids: CATRTGANIQYF.

The chain carries TRBV7-2 and TRBJ2-5; D uncertain. The J call may be in error: the DNA end matches TRBJ2-7 better. This CDR3 region has 11 residues. Germline V gene data show CDR1 as SGHTA and CDR2 as FQGNSA. The CDR3 DNA is TGTGCCAGCAGCCACTACGTCGAGCAGTACTTC. The encoded protein is CASSHYVEQYF.

The V and J genes are TRBV27 and TRBJ2-5; D gene uncertain. Germline lookup yields CDR1 MNHEY and CDR2 SMNVEV (reference sequence). V was cut by 2 bases and J by 4 bases, with 11 bases left in between. CDR3 length equals 14 residues. The chain's CDR3 is CASSLGQFGETQYF. CDR3 nucleotides: TGTGCCAGCAGTTTAGGGCAGTTCGGAGAGACCCAGTACTTC.

The chain recombines TRBV28 with TRBJ2-7; D unclear. Trimming cost V 4 bases and J 0 bases, with 16 bases left between them. The CDR3 covers 16 residues. Germline loops: CDR1 MDHEN, CDR2 SYDVKM. The CDR3: CASSSPIEFSSYEQYF. The CDR3 coding sequence is TGTGCCAGCAGTTCCCCCATCGAGTTTAGCTCCTACGAGCAGTACTTC. Using reference TRBV28 and TRBJ2-7 for the parts outside the CDR3, the full variable domain is DVKVTQSSRYLVKRTGEKVFLECVQDMDHENMFWYRQDPGLGLRLIYFSYDVKMKEKGDIPEGYSVSREKKERFSLILESASTNQTSMYLCASSSPIEFSSYEQYFGPGTRLTVT.

The J gene is TRBJ2-2, the V gene TRBV29-1; perhaps TRBD1 as D (6 bases). V was trimmed by 4 bases and J by 2 bases, leaving 14 bases between them. The CDR3 consists of 15 residues. Germline V gene sequence: CDR1 SQVTM, CDR2 ANQGSEA. As DNA, the CDR3 is TGCAGCGTTGGGACCAGGGGCGCAAACACCGGGGAGCTGTTTTTT. It translates to CSVGTRGANTGELFF.

The chain combines TRBV28 with TRBJ1-5, with 10 bases aligning to TRBD1. The CDR3 sequence is 14 residues long. Germline assignment: CDR1 MDHEN and CDR2 SYDVKM. V trimming: 6 bases; J trimming: 10 bases; junction bases outside the gene matches: 9. CDR3 sequence (DNA): TGTGCCAGCAGCAATAGACAGGGGGCGCAACCCCAGCATTTT. Translation gives CASSNRQGAQPQHF.

The rearrangement uses TRBV5-1 and TRBJ2-1; 9 nucleotides align to TRBD2. CDR1 and CDR2 (germline): SGHRS, YFSETQ. CDR3 length: 14 amino acids. The ends lost 2 bases at V and 9 bases at J; junction bases unmatched: 6. The CDR3 reads CASSFQGLAIEQFF. The CDR3 DNA sequence: TGCGCCAGCAGCTTCCAGGGACTAGCAATTGAGCAGTTCTTC. The variable domain in full, completed from reference TRBV5-1 and TRBJ2-1, reads KAGVTQTPRYLIKTRGQQVTLSCSPISGHRSVSWYQQTPGQGLQFLFEYFSETQRNKGNFPGRFSGRQFSNSRSEMNVSTLELGDSALYLCASSFQGLAIEQFFGPGTRLTVL.

The V gene is TRBV19, the J gene TRBJ1-5; 8 bases are a match to TRBD1. CDR3 length equals 15 residues. The germline CDR1 and CDR2 sequences are LNHDA and SQIVND (reference sequence). J gave up 6 bases and V 4 bases, and 8 bases lay outside the gene matches. The CDR3 nucleotides are TGTGCCAGTAGTACACAGGGGGTTGGAGGTCAGCCCCAGCATTTT. It codes for CASSTQGVGGQPQHF.